This is a list of T cell receptor beta chains from one sample in a study of technical replicates of blood from a handful of donors. Profiled with immunoSEQ multiplex PCR; TCRdb holds only in-frame clones, not every one. The table records tens of thousands of clones, over 85% of them present only once. Sequenced: PBMCs. These receptors came from a human donor in good health. Some clones in this sample may be carry-over from other donors' samples. Both conserved end residues are part of each CDR3. D genes are given only for firm matches. Where a row states a size, it is once, few, many or the class of an expanded clone; other rows omit it.

once	NA	TRBV5-4	TRBJ1-1	CASSSYRATKNTEAFF	TGTGCCAGCAGCTCTTACAGGGCAACAAAGAACACTGAAGCTTTCTTT
NA	NA	TRBV28	TRBJ2-7	CASSIVSSYEQYF	TGTGCCAGCAGTATAGTATCGTCCTACGAGCAGTACTTC
NA	TRBD1	TRBV2	TRBJ2-3	CASSEAGTGTDTQYF	TGTGCCAGCAGTGAAGCAGGGACAGGGACAGATACGCAGTATTTT
NA	TRBD1	TRBV6-4	TRBJ2-7	CARPGTGDEQYF	TGTGCCAGACCGGGGACAGGGGACGAGCAGTACTTC
NA	NA	TRBV5-1	TRBJ1-2	CASSLLVGDYGYTF	TGCGCCAGCAGCTTACTAGTGGGAGACTATGGCTACACCTTC
NA	TRBD1	TRBV27	TRBJ1-4	CASSKQGLGEKLFF	TGTGCCAGCAGCAAACAGGGGCTAGGTGAAAAACTGTTTTTT
NA	NA	TRBV4-1	TRBJ1-5	CASSQVGVSNQPQHF	TGCGCCAGCAGCCAAGTAGGGGTTAGCAATCAGCCCCAGCATTTT
NA	TRBD2	TRBV4-1	TRBJ2-7	CASSQSAGGWSSYEQYF	TGCGCCAGCAGCCAAAGCGCGGGGGGATGGAGCTCCTACGAGCAGTACTTC
NA	TRBD2	TRBV5-1	TRBJ2-5	CASSLAGSSGGQETQYF	TGCGCCAGCAGCTTGGCCGGTTCTAGCGGGGGTCAAGAGACCCAGTACTTC
NA	NA	TRBV4-1	TRBJ1-5	CASSQDTGGKNQPQHF	TGCGCCAGCAGCCAAGATACGGGGGGGAAGAATCAGCCCCAGCATTTT
NA	NA	TRBV7-9	TRBJ1-1	CAISTHNTEAFF	TGTGCCATATCTACCCATAACACTGAAGCTTTCTTT
NA	NA	TRBV20-1	TRBJ2-7	CSVAESYEQYF	TGCAGTGTAGCGGAGAGTTACGAGCAGTACTTC
NA	TRBD1	TRBV2	TRBJ2-1	CASSPGTGVDNEQFF	TGTGCCAGCAGTCCCGGGACAGGGGTAGACAATGAGCAGTTCTTC
once	TRBD2	TRBV5-1	TRBJ2-1	CASSLGGLAVYEQFF	TGCGCCAGCAGCTTGGGCGGACTAGCGGTTTACGAGCAGTTCTTC
NA	TRBD2	TRBV7-9	TRBJ2-5	CASRGTSGGETQYF	TGTGCCAGCAGAGGTACTAGCGGGGGGGAGACCCAGTACTTC
once	NA	TRBV14	TRBJ2-3	CASSKSITDTQYF	TGTGCCAGCAGCAAATCTATCACAGATACGCAGTATTTT
NA	NA	TRBV2	TRBJ2-6	CASAGDSGANVLTF	TGTGCCAGCGCAGGTGACTCTGGGGCCAACGTCCTGACTTTC
NA	TRBD2	TRBV4-3	TRBJ2-3	CASSQEGPQRGNTDTQYF	TGCGCCAGCAGCCAAGAAGGGCCACAGCGGGGGAACACAGATACGCAGTATTTT
NA	NA	TRBV7-9	TRBJ1-3	CASSLTGLVGNTIYF	TGTGCCAGCAGCTTGACGGGGTTAGTAGGAAACACCATATATTTT
few	TRBD1	TRBV6-1	TRBJ2-5	CASASGDEGAETQYF	TGTGCCAGCGCCTCTGGCGACGAGGGGGCAGAGACCCAGTACTTC
few	NA	TRBV10-3	TRBJ1-2	CAISEASTGSNGYTF	TGTGCCATCAGTGAGGCATCAACAGGGAGCAATGGCTACACCTTC
NA	TRBD2	TRBV11-2	TRBJ2-3	CASSLRGIAGGPADTQYF	TGTGCCAGCAGCTTAAGGGGCATAGCGGGAGGGCCGGCAGATACGCAGTATTTT
NA	TRBD1	TRBV5-1	TRBJ1-1	CASSLMTGLNTEAFF	TGCGCCAGCAGCTTGATGACAGGGTTGAACACTGAAGCTTTCTTT
NA	NA	TRBV7-2	TRBJ1-2	CASSLLTASNGYGYTF	TGTGCCAGCAGCCTCTTGACAGCCTCCAACGGCTATGGCTACACCTTC
NA	TRBD1	TRBV4-1	TRBJ2-1	CASRPGTGPWEEQFF	TGCGCCAGCAGACCCGGGACAGGACCTTGGGAGGAGCAGTTCTTC
NA	NA	TRBV11-2	TRBJ1-2	CASSLGLGGGYTF	TGTGCCAGCAGCTTAGGTTTAGGGGGAGGCTACACCTTC
NA	TRBD1	TRBV5-4	TRBJ2-3	CASSAGQATDTQYF	TGTGCCAGCAGCGCGGGACAGGCCACAGATACGCAGTATTTT
NA	TRBD2	TRBV5-4	TRBJ2-7	CASSRDLAGFTPYEQYF	TGTGCCAGCAGCCGAGATCTAGCGGGGTTCACGCCCTACGAGCAGTACTTC
NA	NA	TRBV5-4	TRBJ1-6	CASSLTGGFDLHF	TGTGCCAGCAGCTTGACAGGTGGTTTTGACCTCCACTTT
once	TRBD2	TRBV7-2	TRBJ2-2	CASKPGTMNTGELFF	TGTGCCAGCAAACCAGGGACTATGAACACCGGGGAGCTGTTTTTT
NA	NA	TRBV6-1	TRBJ1-4	CASRDRVNEKLFF	TGTGCCAGCAGGGACAGAGTTAATGAAAAACTGTTTTTT
NA	TRBD1	TRBV7-9	TRBJ1-2	CASSRDRGVSGYTF	TGTGCCAGCAGCCGGGACAGGGGGGTTTCTGGCTACACCTTC
NA	TRBD2	TRBV2	TRBJ2-2	CASSREGGELFF	TGTGCATCCAGTAGGGAGGGCGGGGAGCTGTTTTTT
NA	TRBD1	TRBV7-2	TRBJ2-2	CASRRDRYTGELFF	TGTGCCAGCAGAAGGGACAGGTACACCGGGGAGCTGTTTTTT
NA	NA	TRBV5-1	TRBJ2-7	CASSLGHATTYEQYF	TGCGCCAGCAGCTTGGGGCACGCAACGACCTACGAGCAGTACTTC
NA	NA	TRBV18	TRBJ2-2	CASSLELVYTGELFF	TGTGCCAGCTCACTAGAACTTGTGTACACCGGGGAGCTGTTTTTT
NA	NA	TRBV4-2	TRBJ1-2	CASSQDDSPNYGYTF	TGTGCCAGCAGCCAAGACGACAGCCCTAACTATGGCTACACCTTC
NA	TRBD2	TRBV5-1	TRBJ2-1	CASRGTSGHDEQFF	TGCGCCAGCAGGGGGACTAGCGGGCACGATGAGCAGTTCTTC
NA	TRBD2	TRBV7-8	TRBJ2-7	CASSPPLRLAVRDEQYF	TGTGCCAGCAGCCCACCGCTAAGACTAGCGGTACGGGACGAGCAGTACTTC
few	TRBD2	TRBV2	TRBJ2-7	CANRWTSETYEQYF	TGTGCCAACAGGTGGACTAGCGAGACCTACGAGCAGTACTTC
NA	TRBD2	TRBV7-6	TRBJ2-3	CASSFLAGGDTDTQYF	TGTGCCAGCAGCTTTCTAGCGGGGGGGGACACAGATACGCAGTATTTT
NA	NA	TRBV19	TRBJ1-5	CASSIDNRVGQPQHF	TGTGCCAGTAGTATAGATAACCGGGTTGGACAGCCCCAGCATTTT
NA	NA	TRBV5-1	TRBJ1-6	CASSLRGGDTNSPLHF	TGCGCCAGCAGCTTGAGGGGGGGCGATACGAATTCACCCCTCCACTTT
NA	TRBD2	TRBV5-1	TRBJ2-7	CASSRTSGGYEQYF	TGCGCCAGCAGCCGGACTAGCGGGGGCTACGAGCAGTACTTC
NA	NA	TRBV2	TRBJ1-1	CASKQGYSTEAFF	TGTGCCAGCAAGCAGGGTTATAGCACTGAAGCTTTCTTT
NA	NA	TRBV6-6	TRBJ2-2	CASSYFRDTGELFF	TGTGCCAGCAGTTACTTCAGGGACACCGGGGAGCTGTTTTTT
NA	TRBD2	TRBV5-1	TRBJ2-3	CASSFLAGGPDTQYF	TGCGCCAGCAGCTTCCTAGCGGGAGGCCCAGATACGCAGTATTTT
NA	TRBD2	TRBV5-4	TRBJ2-3	CASSTGLAGATSTDTQYF	TGTGCCAGCAGCACAGGACTAGCGGGGGCAACTAGCACAGATACGCAGTATTTT
NA	TRBD1	TRBV6-4	TRBJ2-2	CASRKDRAGTGELFF	TGTGCCAGCAGAAAGGACAGGGCGGGCACCGGGGAGCTGTTTTTT
NA	TRBD2	TRBV5-1	TRBJ2-7	CASSTGGYEQYF	TGCGCCAGCAGTACGGGGGGGTACGAGCAGTACTTC
NA	TRBD1	TRBV7-2	TRBJ1-3	CASSPGDSLGNTIYF	TGTGCCAGCAGCCCGGGGGACAGTCTTGGAAACACCATATATTTT
NA	NA	TRBV5-6	TRBJ2-7	CASSLFGGSQVPYEQYF	TGTGCCAGCAGCTTGTTTGGTGGGAGTCAGGTTCCCTACGAGCAGTACTTC
NA	NA	TRBV7-3	TRBJ2-1	CASSQVAGSYNEQFF	TGTGCCAGCAGCCAGGTGGCAGGCTCCTACAATGAGCAGTTCTTC
NA	NA	TRBV4-1	TRBJ1-2	CATRGGASYGYTF	TGCGCGACTCGAGGGGGGGCCAGCTATGGCTACACCTTC
NA	NA	TRBV21-1	TRBJ1-5	CASSTRTGGYQPQHF	TGTGCCAGCAGCACCAGGACAGGGGGTTATCAGCCCCAGCATTTT
NA	TRBD1	TRBV29-1	TRBJ2-1	CSERGQNNEQFF	TGCAGCGAGAGGGGACAGAACAATGAGCAGTTCTTC
once	NA	TRBV5-6	TRBJ2-4	CASSFPLAKNIQYF	TGTGCCAGCAGCTTTCCTTTAGCCAAAAACATTCAGTACTTC
NA	TRBD1	TRBV7-9	TRBJ1-4	CASSAPGQGRGEKLFF	TGTGCCAGCAGCGCCCCGGGACAGGGTCGGGGAGAAAAACTGTTTTTT
NA	NA	TRBV2	TRBJ2-5	CASRPEQGKETQYF	TGTGCCAGCAGGCCGGAACAGGGAAAGGAGACCCAGTACTTC
NA	NA	TRBV6-1	TRBJ1-5	CASSEVTGISNQPQHF	TGTGCCAGCAGTGAAGTGACAGGCATTAGCAATCAGCCCCAGCATTTT